This TCR beta chain was sequenced in a study of cytomegalovirus exposure and HLA in healthy donors. A word on this clone: The target antigen is unknown.

Vbeta (60) and Jbeta (13) primers were used in the PCR. Generated by immunoSEQ multiplex PCR, the TCRdb table keeps only in-frame clones and is missing some. The sample shows fewer than 200,000 clones, 80% of them seen only once. Findings and limits, study-wide: A later analysis found TCR association rates differed by HLA locus, highest for DRB1 and lowest for HLA-C. When the data were analyzed later, several of the most significant clusters appeared to be linked to common viral pathogens. There were reportedly fewer N-insertions in an Asian-associated ancestry cluster than the roughly 700-donor mean, in a later analysis.

The V gene end was trimmed by 4 bases and the J gene end by 7 bases; junction bases not matched to a gene: 9. Germline values: CDR1 MNHEY, CDR2 SMNVEV (reference sequence). This CDR3 spans 14 amino acids. The sequenced sample was PBMCs. This clonotype was obtained from a boy younger than 18 in good health and CMV-seronegative. J is TRBJ1-2 and V is TRBV27; 7 nucleotides line up with TRBD1. The CDR3 region is CASSSLDRSSGYTF. The CDR3 nucleotides are TGTGCCAGCAGTTCTTTGGACAGGTCTTCTGGCTACACCTTC.